This T cell receptor beta chain was captured by sequencing in a study of cytomegalovirus exposure and HLA in healthy donors. Study at large: The same platform as the approximately 660 first-cohort repertoires was used for the 90 to 150 validation repertoires, a later analysis reported.

The study's findings and limits: Many donors shared some public TCRs, even though most TCR sequences were rare. Clusters of TCRs from the first cohort tended to co-occur in the roughly 120 validation repertoires (as a later analysis found).

Clones were read by immunoSEQ multiplex PCR, and TCRdb kept only the in-frame ones, dropping some. The sample yields 100,000 to 120,000 clones, approximately 85% seen once. Comments on this clone: Its target is not known.

The germline CDR1 and CDR2 sequences are SGHKS and YYEKEE (reference sequence). The CDR3 loop spans 14 amino acids. The germline V and J ends were trimmed by 0 bases and 1 base, with 8 bases remaining between them. This rearrangement joins TRBV5-5 to TRBJ2-7; the D gene is possibly TRBD1 (6 bases). The source is a woman aged 18-29 years in good health and CMV-seronegative. Sequencing was performed on PBMCs. CDR3 sequence reads: CASSLGQASYEQYF. The DNA of the CDR3 is TGTGCCAGCAGCTTGGGACAGGCTTCCTACGAGCAGTACTTC.